These T cell receptor beta chains were read from a single sample in a study of shared clonotypes between healthy human individuals. Clones were read by immunoSEQ multiplex PCR, and TCRdb kept only the in-frame ones, dropping some. Altogether approximately 2.3 million clones are present, 93% being singletons, with the ten largest covering 0.35% to 0.5%. The sequenced sample consisted of naive CD4+ T cells from PBMCs. The receptors originated from a man younger than 35 in good health. Some clones in this sample may be carry-over from other donors' samples. Each CDR3 is given with its conserved first and last residue. D genes are given only for firm matches. Size is stated for part of the rows, as once, few or many counts, or as a class when the clone is expanded.

TRBD2	TRBV18	TRBJ2-2	17	.	CASSPTKLAGGSGELFF	TGTGCCAGCTCACCGACGAAACTAGCGGGAGGCTCGGGGGAGCTGTTTTTT
.	TRBV4-1	TRBJ2-6	18	.	CASSQVRGGPDGANVLTF	TGCGCCAGCAGCCAAGTTCGTGGGGGGCCTGACGGGGCCAACGTCCTGACTTTC
TRBD2	TRBV28	TRBJ2-1	18	.	CASKMRLAGVLSYNEQFF	TGTGCCAGCAAAATGAGACTAGCGGGAGTCCTTTCCTACAATGAGCAGTTCTTC
TRBD2	TRBV30	TRBJ2-5	15	.	CAWAPGVAGRETQYF	TGTGCCTGGGCTCCCGGGGTAGCGGGACGGGAGACCCAGTACTTC
TRBD1	TRBV28	TRBJ1-4	15	.	CASSIRTGLGEKLFF	TGTGCCAGCAGTATTAGGACAGGGTTGGGTGAAAAACTGTTTTTT
.	TRBV7-5	TRBJ2-7	16	.	CVRSSTGLSIYYEQYF	TGTGTCAGAAGCTCAACTGGGCTCTCCATATATTACGAGCAGTACTTC
.	TRBV7-9	TRBJ1-2	13	.	CASSLDGPEGYTF	TGTGCCAGCAGCTTAGACGGACCTGAGGGCTACACCTTC
.	TRBV5-1	TRBJ1-2	13	.	CASSLEGSYGYTF	TGCGCCAGCAGCTTGGAAGGGTCCTATGGCTACACCTTC
TRBD1	TRBV29-1	TRBJ2-6	16	.	CSVVGTVSSGANVLTF	TGCAGCGTTGTGGGGACAGTCAGCTCTGGGGCCAACGTCCTGACTTTC
.	TRBV7-8	TRBJ2-7	14	once	CASSLDGGGNEQYF	TGTGCCAGCAGCTTAGATGGTGGGGGCAACGAGCAGTACTTC
.	TRBV6-6	TRBJ1-1	15	.	CASSYSQNLNTEAFF	TGTGCCAGCAGTTACTCGCAGAACTTGAACACTGAAGCTTTCTTT
.	TRBV5-1	TRBJ2-3	15	.	CASSLQNPHTDTQYF	TGCGCCAGCAGCTTGCAAAACCCCCACACAGATACGCAGTATTTT
TRBD1	TRBV28	TRBJ1-1	12	.	CASFNPTGKAFF	TGTGCCAGCTTCAATCCGACAGGGAAAGCTTTCTTT
.	TRBV5-1	TRBJ1-4	15	.	CASSPSMEVNEKLFF	TGCGCCAGCAGCCCCTCAATGGAGGTTAATGAAAAACTGTTTTTT
.	TRBV5-1	TRBJ2-1	15	.	CASSPLGLAHNEQFF	TGCGCCAGCAGCCCCTTGGGTCTAGCTCACAATGAGCAGTTCTTC
TRBD1	TRBV19	TRBJ1-5	15	.	CASSTWDRSNQPQHF	TGTGCCAGTAGTACCTGGGACAGAAGCAATCAGCCCCAGCATTTT
.	TRBV19	TRBJ2-7	13	.	CASSIDGTLEQYF	TGTGCCAGTAGTATAGACGGGACTCTTGAACAGTACTTC
.	TRBV4-2	TRBJ2-1	16	.	CASSLVAVPYVNEQFF	TGTGCCAGCAGCCTAGTCGCGGTCCCATACGTCAATGAGCAGTTCTTC
TRBD1	TRBV6-5	TRBJ1-4	14	.	CASSYSQGAIKLFF	TGTGCCAGCAGTTACTCACAGGGGGCAATAAAACTGTTTTTT
TRBD2	TRBV11-2	TRBJ2-7	17	.	CASSPGQITIAGYEQYF	TGTGCCAGCAGCCCGGGCCAAATAACGATAGCGGGTTACGAGCAGTACTTC
.	TRBV7-2	TRBJ2-7	14	.	CASSLLRVGYEQYF	TGTGCCAGCAGCTTATTACGGGTAGGGTACGAGCAGTACTTC
.	TRBV10-3	TRBJ2-3	15	.	CAISGEDYPAYTQYF	TGTGCCATCAGTGGGGAGGACTACCCTGCCTATACGCAGTATTTT
.	TRBV7-9	TRBJ2-7	16	.	CASSLGQAAVSYEQYF	TGTGCCAGCAGCTTAGGACAAGCGGCTGTGTCCTACGAGCAGTACTTC
.	TRBV30	TRBJ2-7	14	.	CAWRDSLRVSEQYF	TGTGCCTGGAGAGACTCCCTGAGGGTAAGCGAGCAGTACTTC
TRBD1	TRBV10-3	TRBJ2-5	14	.	CAISPGQRQETQYF	TGTGCCATCAGTCCGGGACAGAGACAAGAGACCCAGTACTTC
TRBD1	TRBV27	TRBJ1-5	15	once	CASRPGTDSNQPQHF	TGTGCCAGCAGACCCGGGACAGACAGCAATCAGCCCCAGCATTTT
.	TRBV5-1	TRBJ2-2	16	.	CATRREVVANTGELFF	TGCGCCACCCGCCGCGAGGTCGTCGCGAACACCGGGGAGCTGTTTTTT
.	TRBV6-5	TRBJ2-7	13	.	CASSYSGSREQYF	TGTGCCAGCAGTTACTCCGGGTCCCGCGAGCAGTACTTC
.	TRBV6-5	TRBJ2-2	15	.	CASRKDMGGTGELFF	TGTGCCAGCAGGAAGGACATGGGTGGCACCGGGGAGCTGTTTTTT
.	TRBV18	TRBJ2-7	12	.	CASSPTGYEQYF	TGTGCCAGCTCACCCACAGGCTACGAGCAGTACTTC
.	TRBV19	TRBJ1-1	14	.	CASSQPGRNTEAFF	TGTGCCAGTAGTCAGCCAGGGAGGAACACTGAAGCTTTCTTT
.	TRBV28	TRBJ2-7	11	.	CASSQGRELYF	TGTGCCAGCAGCCAAGGACGGGAGCTATACTTC
.	TRBV5-1	TRBJ2-5	14	.	CASSLSTAEETQYF	TGCGCCAGCAGCTTGTCTACGGCCGAAGAGACCCAGTACTTC
TRBD1	TRBV2	TRBJ1-1	13	.	CASRDRGYTEAFF	TGTGCCAGCCGGGACAGGGGTTACACTGAAGCTTTCTTT
TRBD2	TRBV7-3	TRBJ2-3	15	.	CASSLAGGPTDTQYF	TGTGCCAGCAGCCTAGCGGGAGGGCCGACAGATACGCAGTATTTT
.	TRBV30	TRBJ1-2	12	.	CAWSRVNYGYTF	TGTGCCTGGAGTAGGGTAAACTACGGCTACACCTTC
.	TRBV5-1	TRBJ1-2	14	.	CASSLGTSGYGYTF	TGCGCCAGCAGCTTAGGTACTTCTGGCTATGGCTACACCTTC
.	TRBV7-2	TRBJ2-1	14	once	CASSLTPQYNEQFF	TGTGCCAGCAGCCTGACCCCGCAATACAATGAGCAGTTCTTC
.	TRBV11-2	TRBJ1-2	12	.	CASSLERRGYTF	TGTGCCAGCAGCTTAGAACGACGTGGCTACACCTTC
TRBD2	TRBV11-2	TRBJ2-1	18	once	CASSLLHAGGVSYNEQFF	TGTGCCAGCAGCTTACTTCATGCGGGAGGGGTTTCCTACAATGAGCAGTTCTTC
.	TRBV4-1	TRBJ1-5	13	.	CASSQDWGQPQHF	TGCGCCAGCAGCCAAGATTGGGGGCAGCCCCAGCATTTT
.	TRBV15	TRBJ2-3	15	.	CATSRIEPHTDTQYF	TGTGCCACCAGCAGAATTGAGCCCCACACAGATACGCAGTATTTT
.	TRBV30	TRBJ1-1	11	.	CAWSVTGAAFF	TGTGCCTGGAGTGTAACAGGTGCGGCTTTCTTT
TRBD2	TRBV2	TRBJ2-3	16	.	CASSDGLAGVTDTQYF	TGTGCCAGCAGTGACGGACTAGCGGGAGTGACAGATACGCAGTATTTT
TRBD1	TRBV29-1	TRBJ2-3	12	.	CSGDRQGYTQYF	TGCAGCGGAGATAGACAGGGCTATACGCAGTATTTT
TRBD1	TRBV5-1	TRBJ1-2	13	few	CASSVDRGGGYTF	TGCGCCAGCAGCGTGGACAGGGGAGGCGGCTACACCTTC
TRBD1	TRBV5-1	TRBJ1-2	15	.	CASSSGTGTVYGYTF	TGCGCCAGCAGCTCGGGCACCGGGACAGTCTATGGCTACACCTTC
.	TRBV6-5	TRBJ2-5	14	once	CASSPGTGRETQYF	TGTGCCAGCAGTCCCGGGACCGGCCGGGAGACCCAGTACTTC
.	TRBV18	TRBJ2-7	13	.	CASSPAEGYEQYF	TGTGCCAGCTCACCAGCAGAGGGCTACGAGCAGTACTTC
TRBD1	TRBV6-1	TRBJ1-1	16	.	CASSDPRDRGNTEAFF	TGTGCCAGCAGTGATCCACGGGACAGGGGGAACACTGAAGCTTTCTTT
.	TRBV7-9	TRBJ1-5	16	.	CASRAPGHLSNQPQHF	TGTGCCAGCAGAGCCCCGGGACACCTTAGCAATCAGCCCCAGCATTTT
.	TRBV7-6	TRBJ1-1	16	.	CASSSENREINTEAFF	TGTGCCAGCAGCTCCGAAAACAGGGAAATAAACACTGAAGCTTTCTTT
.	TRBV9	TRBJ2-5	15	.	CASSVALASRETQYF	TGTGCCAGCAGCGTAGCACTAGCATCAAGAGAGACCCAGTACTTC
.	TRBV5-1	TRBJ2-5	14	few	CASNLIRDGETQYF	TGCGCCAGCAACTTGATCAGGGACGGGGAGACCCAGTACTTC
.	TRBV7-9	TRBJ1-1	13	.	CASSLGVRTEAFF	TGTGCCAGCAGCTTGGGGGTTAGAACTGAAGCTTTCTTT
TRBD2	TRBV11-2	TRBJ2-3	16	.	CASSLIRGSPTDTQYF	TGTGCCAGCAGCTTAATTCGCGGGAGCCCCACAGATACGCAGTATTTT
TRBD2	TRBV5-1	TRBJ2-5	15	.	CASSLAGTSQETQYF	TGCGCCAGCAGCCTAGCCGGGACTAGCCAAGAGACCCAGTACTTC
TRBD1	TRBV4-2	TRBJ1-1	15	.	CASSQDPTGGTEAFF	TGTGCCAGCAGCCAAGACCCGACAGGGGGCACTGAAGCTTTCTTT
.	TRBV14	TRBJ2-7	15	.	CASSLTGTPPYEQYF	TGTGCCAGCAGCCTGACCGGGACACCACCCTACGAGCAGTACTTC
TRBD1	TRBV28	TRBJ1-5	17	.	CASSLRTGPIADQPQHF	TGTGCCAGCAGTTTGAGGACAGGGCCCATTGCGGATCAGCCCCAGCATTTT